Below, one TCR beta chain is given with its context. TCRdb's table, derived via immunoSEQ multiplex PCR, lists solely in-frame clones and lacks some. The sample holds roughly 20,000 clones; 80% are singletons and the top ten take around 32%. These data come from a study of T cell clones after liver transplantation. Per germline, CDR1 LNHDA and CDR2 SQIVND (reference sequence). The V gene end was trimmed by 5 bases and the J gene end by 6 bases; junction bases not matched to a gene: 9. This CDR3 contains 15 residues. The V and J genes are TRBV19 and TRBJ1-4; 7 nucleotides line up with TRBD1. The sequenced sample was CD8+ T cells from blood, obtained about 50 months after liver transplant. This sequence originates from a human patient who received a liver transplant. A share of the T cells may be of graft donor origin. CDR3 region: CASSFPDRLHEKLFF. The CDR3, as DNA: TGTGCCAGTAGTTTTCCGGACAGGCTCCATGAAAAACTGTTTTTT.